This TCR beta chain was identified in a study of T cells in Graves' hyperthyroidism and ophthalmopathy. RNA transcripts gave rise to amplified TCR beta CDR3 regions. An initial round of RT-PCR targeting the TCR CDR3 relied on the HTBI primer set. TCRdb recomputed calls from the multiplex PCR reads with MiXCR, one row per CDR3 protein. The data contain approximately 570,000 distinct CDR3 sequences, nearly 20% of them singletons. This clonotype was seen more than once but under ten times. A single base separates this from a much larger clone, so it may be a read error. Per germline, CDR1 DFQATT and CDR2 SNEGSKA (reference sequence). J gave up 7 bases and V 3 bases, and 4 bases lay outside the gene matches. The CDR3 spans 13 residues.

Sample: blood. This TCR was recovered from a man between 40 and 49 years old with Graves' ophthalmopathy. The chain has TRBV20-1 and TRBJ2-7; 12 positions match TRBD2. The CDR3 coding sequence is TGCAGTGCTAGTCTAGCGGGAGGGAGTGAGCAGTACTTC. Amino acids: CSASLAGGSEQYF.